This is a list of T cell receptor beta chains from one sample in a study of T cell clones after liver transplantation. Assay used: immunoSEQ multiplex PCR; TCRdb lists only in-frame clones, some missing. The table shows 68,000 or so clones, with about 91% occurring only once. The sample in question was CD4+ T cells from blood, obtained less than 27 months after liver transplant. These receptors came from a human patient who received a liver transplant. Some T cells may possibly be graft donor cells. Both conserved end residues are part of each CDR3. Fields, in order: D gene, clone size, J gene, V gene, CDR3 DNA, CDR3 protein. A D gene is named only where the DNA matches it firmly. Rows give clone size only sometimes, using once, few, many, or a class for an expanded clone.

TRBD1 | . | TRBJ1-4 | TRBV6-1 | TGTGCCAGCAGCCCCAGGACAGGGAATGAAAAACTGTTTTTT | CASSPRTGNEKLFF
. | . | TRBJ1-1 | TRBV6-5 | TGTGCCAGCACTTACCTCAGGGGAACTGAAGCTTTCTTT | CASTYLRGTEAFF
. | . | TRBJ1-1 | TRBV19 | TGTGCCAACCCGGGACTGCACACTGAAGCTTTCTTT | CANPGLHTEAFF
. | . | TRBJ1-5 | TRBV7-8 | TGTGCCAGCAGCTTAGCAGGGACCGCATATAGCAATCAGCCCCAGCATTTT | CASSLAGTAYSNQPQHF
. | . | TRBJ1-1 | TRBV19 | TGTGCCAGTAGTATAGATCCCCGAAAGGGGACTGAAGCTTTCTTT | CASSIDPRKGTEAFF
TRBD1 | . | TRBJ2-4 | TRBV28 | TGTGCCAGCAGTCAGGGACAGGGCCCGGCCAAAAACATTCAGTACTTC | CASSQGQGPAKNIQYF
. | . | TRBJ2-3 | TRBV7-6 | TGTGCCAGCAGCCAAGGGAGTTCCACAGATACGCAGTATTTT | CASSQGSSTDTQYF
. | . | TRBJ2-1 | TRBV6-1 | TGTGCCAGCAGTCTCCGGGACTTGATCAATGAGCAGTTCTTC | CASSLRDLINEQFF
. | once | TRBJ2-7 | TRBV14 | TGTGCCAGCAGCCACGGCGCAGGGCTTTCCTACGAGCAGTACTTC | CASSHGAGLSYEQYF
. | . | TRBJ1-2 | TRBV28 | TGTGCCAGCAGAGTCGGAGGGGCGGCCTATGGCTACACCTTC | CASRVGGAAYGYTF
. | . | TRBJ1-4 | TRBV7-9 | TGTGCCAGCAGCTTAGATCGGGTTGGAAAACTGTTTTTT | CASSLDRVGKLFF
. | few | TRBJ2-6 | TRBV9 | TGTGCCAGCAGCTACACTCTACTTGGGGCCAACGTCCTGACTTTC | CASSYTLLGANVLTF
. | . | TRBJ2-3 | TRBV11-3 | TGTGCCAGCAGCCCCCACACAGATACGCAGTATTTT | CASSPHTDTQYF
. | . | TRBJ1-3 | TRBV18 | TGTGCCAGCTATACCTCTGGAAACACCATATATTTT | CASYTSGNTIYF
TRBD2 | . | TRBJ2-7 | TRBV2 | TGTGCCAGCAGTGAACCCTCGGGGCGGGAGAGCCTTCGGGACGAGCAGTACTTC | CASSEPSGRESLRDEQYF
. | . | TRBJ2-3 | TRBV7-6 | TGTGCCAGCAGCTTAGCGTTGGCAGGAACAGATACGCAGTATTTT | CASSLALAGTDTQYF
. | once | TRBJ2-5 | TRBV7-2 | TGTGCCAGCAGCCCCCCCGGGATAGAGACCCAGTACTTC | CASSPPGIETQYF
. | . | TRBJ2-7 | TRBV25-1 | TGTGCCAGCAGTCGCGGGACCTACGAGCAGTACTTC | CASSRGTYEQYF
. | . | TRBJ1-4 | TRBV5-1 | TGCGCCAGCAGCTTGGGGGGGGCGCCTTCTGAAAAACTGTTTTTT | CASSLGGAPSEKLFF
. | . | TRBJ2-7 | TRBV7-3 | TGTGCCAGCAGCCTAGCCGGAGGGCCTTCCTACGAGCAGTACTTC | CASSLAGGPSYEQYF
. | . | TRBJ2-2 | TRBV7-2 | TGTGCCAGCAGCCCGGCGGACGGGGAGCTGTTTTTT | CASSPADGELFF
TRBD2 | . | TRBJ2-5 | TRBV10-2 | TGCGCCAGCAGTGACGATAGCGGGAGACAAGAGACCCAGTACTTC | CASSDDSGRQETQYF
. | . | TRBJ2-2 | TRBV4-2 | TGTGCCAGCAGTGCCCAGCGGATCACCGGGGAGCTGTTTTTT | CASSAQRITGELFF
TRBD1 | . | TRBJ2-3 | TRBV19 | TGTGCCAGTAGTGTGGTACAGGGGATAGCAGATACGCAGTATTTT | CASSVVQGIADTQYF
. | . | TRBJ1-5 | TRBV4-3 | TGCGCCAGCAGCCAAGAAGCGGCAATTAGCAATCAGCCCCAGCATTTT | CASSQEAAISNQPQHF
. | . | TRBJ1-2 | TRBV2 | TGTGCCAGCAGTGAACGGGGTCCGAACTATGGCTACACCTTC | CASSERGPNYGYTF
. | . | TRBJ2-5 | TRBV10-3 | TGTGCCATCAGTGAGTCAGAACGGTGGGACCAAGAGACCCAGTACTTC | CAISESERWDQETQYF
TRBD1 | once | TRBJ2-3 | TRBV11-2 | TGTGCCAGCAGCACCCGACAGGGTCGAGGCGATACGCAGTATTTT | CASSTRQGRGDTQYF
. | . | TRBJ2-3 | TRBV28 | TGTGCCAGCAGCCACACCCGGACGGATAGCACAGATACGCAGTATTTT | CASSHTRTDSTDTQYF
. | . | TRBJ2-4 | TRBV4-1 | TGCGCCAGCAGCCAAGAGGAAAGACTGGGCAAAAACATTCAGTACTTC | CASSQEERLGKNIQYF
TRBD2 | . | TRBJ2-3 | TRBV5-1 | TGCGCCAGCAGCTTGGAATTAGCGGGAGCAGATACGCAGTATTTT | CASSLELAGADTQYF
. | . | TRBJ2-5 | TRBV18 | TGTGCCAGCTCACCAATGGGAGAGAGAAAAGAGACCCAGTACTTC | CASSPMGERKETQYF
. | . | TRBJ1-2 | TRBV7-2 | TGTGCCAGCAGCTCAGGCTCCCCCGGACAGCCGGCCAGCTATGGCTACACCTTC | CASSSGSPGQPASYGYTF
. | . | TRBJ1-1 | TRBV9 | TGTGCCAGCAGCGTAGGAAGTTCCACTGAAGCTTTCTTT | CASSVGSSTEAFF
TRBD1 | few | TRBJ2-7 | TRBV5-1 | TGCGCCAGCAGCGTGGACAGGACTTCCTACGAGCAGTACTTC | CASSVDRTSYEQYF
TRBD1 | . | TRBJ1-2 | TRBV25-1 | TGTGCCAGCAGTGATCAGACAGGGTATGGCTACACCTTC | CASSDQTGYGYTF
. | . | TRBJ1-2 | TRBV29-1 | TGCAGCGTTGAAAAGGGGTTGGGTTATGGCTACACCTTC | CSVEKGLGYGYTF
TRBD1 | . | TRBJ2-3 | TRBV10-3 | TGTGCCATCAGTGACACCCAGGCCCGGACAGGGGAGTTAACAGATACGCAGTATTTT | CAISDTQARTGELTDTQYF
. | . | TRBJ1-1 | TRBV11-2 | TGTGCCAGCAGCTTCTCCAGGGGCGGCACTGAAGCTTTCTTT | CASSFSRGGTEAFF
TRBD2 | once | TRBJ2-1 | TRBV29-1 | TGCAGCGGGGGGACTAGCGCCTACAATGAGCAGTTCTTC | CSGGTSAYNEQFF
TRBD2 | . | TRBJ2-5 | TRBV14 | TGTGCCAGCAGCCAAGATCCGAACGGGAGGGCCCGAGAGACCCAGTACTTC | CASSQDPNGRARETQYF
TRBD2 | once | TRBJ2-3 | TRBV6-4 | TGTGCCAGCGCACCTGCGGGTAGCGGGAGCTCAGATACGCAGTATTTT | CASAPAGSGSSDTQYF
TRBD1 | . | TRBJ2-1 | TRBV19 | TGTGCCAGTAGCCGGGACAGGGGGGTTGAGCAGTTCTTC | CASSRDRGVEQFF
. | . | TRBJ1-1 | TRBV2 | TGTGCCAGCAGTGAAGTGCGGACCCCGAACACTGAAGCTTTCTTT | CASSEVRTPNTEAFF
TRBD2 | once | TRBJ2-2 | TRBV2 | TGTGCCAGCAGTCCCGGGACTAGCAGGCCCGGGGAGCTGTTTTTT | CASSPGTSRPGELFF
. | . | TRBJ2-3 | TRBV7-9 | TGTGCCAGCAGCTCCCCCGTCGGTTCGGATACGCAGTATTTT | CASSSPVGSDTQYF
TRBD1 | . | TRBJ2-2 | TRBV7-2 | TGTGCCAGCAGCTCACGACAGGGTGGGACCGGGGAGCTGTTTTTT | CASSSRQGGTGELFF
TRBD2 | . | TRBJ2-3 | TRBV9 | TGTGCCAGCAGCCGGGCGGGAGCCGCAGATACGCAGTATTTT | CASSRAGAADTQYF
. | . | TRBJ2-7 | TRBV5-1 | TGCGCCAGCAGCTCGTCCACGACGAGTCTTCCCTACGAGCAGTACTTC | CASSSSTTSLPYEQYF
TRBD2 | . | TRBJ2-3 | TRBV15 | TGTGCCACCAGCAGAGACCTTAGGACTAGCGGGAGGGCCGTCGCAGATACGCAGTATTTT | CATSRDLRTSGRAVADTQYF
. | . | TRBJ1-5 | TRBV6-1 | TGTGCCAGCAGTGAAAGCAGGGTTGGACGCAATCAGCCCCAGCATTTT | CASSESRVGRNQPQHF